This T cell receptor (beta chain) was sequenced in a study of tumor-infiltrating lymphocytes in primary liver carcinoma. Findings of the study overall: About 7-25% of top clones, no more, were shared by all five regions.

From around 0.5 ug of total RNA, TCR beta-specific cDNA was reverse-transcribed using a constant-region primer. Slightly modified ARM-PCR with three nested multiplex PCR rounds yielded TCR beta libraries. Running around 9 cycles apiece, the first two PCR rounds relied on TRBV1-TRBV30 forward primers together with a C-beta reverse primer. TCRdb used MiXCR to reprocess the multiplex PCR reads, holding one entry per CDR3 protein. The data hold about 130,000 distinct CDR3 sequences, with 64% observed a single time. Note on this clonotype: No antigen is known for it.

Per the germline V gene, CDR1 is SGHAT and CDR2 is FQNNGV. V dropped 6 bases and J dropped 15; count of bases not matched to a gene: 25. This CDR3 has 17 residues. Bulk tissue was left unsorted, and RNA and DNA were co-extracted from about 21-30 mg of it. Sequences were obtained from liver tumor tissue from sampling region 3. The subset denotes: tumor region T3, left-lateral pole. The chain employs TRBV11-2 and TRBJ2-1; 8 nucleotides align to TRBD2. This receptor was obtained from a woman aged 60-75 years with primary liver carcinoma and hepatitis B virus infection. As DNA, the CDR3 is TGTGCCAGCAGGAGTAGCAGGGCGGGGGGCCCCCACAATGAGATGTTCTTC. Amino acids: CASRSSRAGGPHNEMFF.